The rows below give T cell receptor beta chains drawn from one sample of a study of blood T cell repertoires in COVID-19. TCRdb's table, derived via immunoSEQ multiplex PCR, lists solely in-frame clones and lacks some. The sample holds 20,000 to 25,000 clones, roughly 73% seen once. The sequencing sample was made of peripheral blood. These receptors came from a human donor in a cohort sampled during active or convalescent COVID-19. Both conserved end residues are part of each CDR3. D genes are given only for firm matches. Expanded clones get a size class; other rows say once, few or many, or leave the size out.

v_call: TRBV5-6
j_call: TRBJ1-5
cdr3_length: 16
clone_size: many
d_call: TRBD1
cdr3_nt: TGTGCCAGCAGCTCGGGACAGGGTAGTAGCAATCAGCCCCAGCATTTT
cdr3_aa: CASSSGQGSSNQPQHF

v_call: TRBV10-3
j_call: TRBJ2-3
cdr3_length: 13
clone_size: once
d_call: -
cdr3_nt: TGTGCCACTCAGTCGGGTAGCACAGATACGCAGTATTTT
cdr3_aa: CATQSGSTDTQYF

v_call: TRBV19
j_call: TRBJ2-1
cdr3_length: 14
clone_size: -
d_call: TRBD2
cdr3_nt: TGTGCCAGTGACGTGGGACTAGCGGGAGGTGAGCAGTTCTTC
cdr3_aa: CASDVGLAGGEQFF

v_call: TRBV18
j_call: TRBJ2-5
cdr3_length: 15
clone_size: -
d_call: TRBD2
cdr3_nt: TGTGCCAGCTCGTCGCAGACTAGCAGCAGAGAGACCCAGTACTTC
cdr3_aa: CASSSQTSSRETQYF

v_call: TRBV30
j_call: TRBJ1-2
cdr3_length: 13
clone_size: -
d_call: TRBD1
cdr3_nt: TGTGCCTGGAGGGGGACAGTTACATATGGCTACACCTTC
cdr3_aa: CAWRGTVTYGYTF

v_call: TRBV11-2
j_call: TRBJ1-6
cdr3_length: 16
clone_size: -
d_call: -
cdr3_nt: TGTGCCAGCAGCCAAGGGGGGGGTAGGTCGGATTCACCCCTCCACTTT
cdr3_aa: CASSQGGGRSDSPLHF

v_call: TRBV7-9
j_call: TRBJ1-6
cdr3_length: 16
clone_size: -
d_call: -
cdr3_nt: TGTGCCAGCAGCACCACACGGAGCTCCTATAATTCACCCCTCCACTTT
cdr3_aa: CASSTTRSSYNSPLHF

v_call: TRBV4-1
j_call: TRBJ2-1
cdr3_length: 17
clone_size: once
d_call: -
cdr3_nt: TGCGCCAGCAGCCATCCCGTTTCCGCGGGTGCCTACAATGAGCAGTTCTTC
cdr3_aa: CASSHPVSAGAYNEQFF

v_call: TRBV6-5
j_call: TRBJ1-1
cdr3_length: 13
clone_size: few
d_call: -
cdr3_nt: TGTGCCAGCAGGGACCATAACAGGGTTGAGGCTTTCTTT
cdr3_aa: CASRDHNRVEAFF

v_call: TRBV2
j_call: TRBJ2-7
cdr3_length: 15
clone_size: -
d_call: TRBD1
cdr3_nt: TGTGCCAGCAGTGAGAGGGGACAGGATGACTACGAGCAGTACTTC
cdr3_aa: CASSERGQDDYEQYF

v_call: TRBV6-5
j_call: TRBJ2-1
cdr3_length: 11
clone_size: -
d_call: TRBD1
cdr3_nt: TGTGCCAGCATAGGGACAGATGAGCAGTTCTTC
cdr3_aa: CASIGTDEQFF

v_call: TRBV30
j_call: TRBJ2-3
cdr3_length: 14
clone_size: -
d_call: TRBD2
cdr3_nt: TGTGCCCGGGGACTAGCGGGAGGTGCAGATACGCAGTATTTT
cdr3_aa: CARGLAGGADTQYF

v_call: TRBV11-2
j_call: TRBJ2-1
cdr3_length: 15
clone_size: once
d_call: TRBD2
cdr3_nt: TGTGCCAGCAGCCCTCGGACTAGCTCCTACAATGAGCAGTTCTTC
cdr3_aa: CASSPRTSSYNEQFF

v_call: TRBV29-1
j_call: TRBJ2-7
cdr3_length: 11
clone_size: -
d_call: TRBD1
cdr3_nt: TGCAGCGGGGGACAGGGCTACGAGCAGTACTTC
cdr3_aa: CSGGQGYEQYF

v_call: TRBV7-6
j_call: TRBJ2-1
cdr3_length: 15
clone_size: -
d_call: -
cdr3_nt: TGTGCCAGCAGCCACTCGACTAGTATCAACAATGAGCAGTTCTTC
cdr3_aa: CASSHSTSINNEQFF

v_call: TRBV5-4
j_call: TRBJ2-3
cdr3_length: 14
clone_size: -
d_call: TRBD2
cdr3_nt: TGTGCCAGTGGGACTAGCGGGAAGGCAGATACGCAGTATTTT
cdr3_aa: CASGTSGKADTQYF

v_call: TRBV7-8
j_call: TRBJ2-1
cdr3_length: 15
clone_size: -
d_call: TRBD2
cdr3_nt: TGTGCCAGCAGCGTTACCGGGACTACCTACAATGAGCAGTTCTTC
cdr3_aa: CASSVTGTTYNEQFF

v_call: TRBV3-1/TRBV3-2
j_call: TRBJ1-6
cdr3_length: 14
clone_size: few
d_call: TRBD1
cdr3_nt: TGTGCCAGCAGTCGAACGGGACAGCATTCACCCCTCCACTTT
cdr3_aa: CASSRTGQHSPLHF

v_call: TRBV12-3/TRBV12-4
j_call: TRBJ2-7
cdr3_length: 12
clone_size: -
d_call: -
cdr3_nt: TGTGCCAGCAGTGGGGGGACGAATGAGCAGTACTTC
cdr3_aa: CASSGGTNEQYF

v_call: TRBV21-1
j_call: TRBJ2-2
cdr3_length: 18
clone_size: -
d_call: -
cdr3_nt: TGTGCCAGCAGCAAAGAATTCGACAGGGCTTGGGGCACCGGGGAGCTGTTTTTT
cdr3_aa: CASSKEFDRAWGTGELFF